A selection of T cell receptor beta chains follows, all from one sample in a study of CXCR3-negative and CXCR3-positive naive CD8 T cells. TCRdb re-analyzed the 5' RACE reads; it lists each CDR3 protein once, without DNA. In all, the sample yields tens of thousands of distinct CDR3 sequences. Specimen: naive CXCR3- CD8+ T cells from blood. Source of these receptors: a human donor in good health. Some clones in this sample may be carry-over from other donors' samples. The CDR3 runs from the conserved cysteine through the conserved F or W. Size tells how often a clone was seen (once, few, many) or the class of an expanded clone, and some rows leave it out.

CASSLSGQVAYNEQFF TRBJ2-1 NA TRBV27
CASSQSCQGGTDTQYF TRBJ2-3 NA TRBV23-1
CASSDSGAWETQYF TRBJ2-5 NA TRBV9
CSVREGQGSAYEQYF TRBJ2-7 NA TRBV20-1
CASSQDRTDTQYF TRBJ2-3 NA TRBV28
CASMGQDSYEQYF TRBJ2-7 NA TRBV28
CASSQDPRGEQYF TRBJ2-7 NA TRBV4-3
CASSPQGTASYEQYF TRBJ2-7 NA TRBV5-1
CASSPDGTQYF TRBJ2-3 NA TRBV5-1
CASSPSGNSNQPQHF TRBJ1-5 NA TRBV9
CASSYGLAGGQPRTDTQYF TRBJ2-3 NA TRBV6-5
CASSAGTGLAETQYF TRBJ2-3 NA TRBV28
CASSGQNTEAFF TRBJ1-1 NA TRBV13
CASSLISGGGLVSDTQYF TRBJ2-3 NA TRBV5-5
CASSHGGVNYGYTF TRBJ1-2 NA TRBV7-9
CASSLGLRGDGYTF TRBJ1-2 NA TRBV7-2
CASSPKVPGELFF TRBJ2-2 NA TRBV18
CASSLYGGELAGGHNTDTQYF TRBJ2-3 NA TRBV7-9
CASSLGYTEAFF TRBJ1-1 NA TRBV7-9
CASSQRTGNQPQHF TRBJ1-5 NA TRBV4-3
CASSSDVGWGMNTEAFF TRBJ1-1 NA TRBV7-8
CSVEVGLLTEAFF TRBJ1-1 NA TRBV29-1
CASSEYRGPSGANVLTF TRBJ2-6 NA TRBV6-1
CSALRPEEGPSTDTQYF TRBJ2-3 NA TRBV20-1
CASSHNWNTGELFF TRBJ2-2 medium-sized TRBV14
CASSQIAGGLNEQFF TRBJ2-1 NA TRBV28
CASSLLRVADTQYF TRBJ2-3 NA TRBV7-6
CASSEARGSTDTQYF TRBJ2-3 NA TRBV6-1
CASGFAIVNSGANVLTF TRBJ2-6 NA TRBV28
CASSRPGGEQYF TRBJ2-7 NA TRBV7-3
CATERRRNTEAFF TRBJ1-1 NA TRBV15
CASSQEAGNTYNEQFF TRBJ2-1 NA TRBV14
CASSLRDRELYEQYF TRBJ2-7 NA TRBV7-2
CASSQAVSTDTQYF TRBJ2-3 NA TRBV4-2
CASIEGSGDEQFF TRBJ2-1 NA TRBV7-6
CSVDFGDRGSDTQYF TRBJ2-3 NA TRBV29-1
CSVAGGYQETQYF TRBJ2-5 NA TRBV29-1
CASSRWGQLQETQYF TRBJ2-5 NA TRBV7-6
CASSYPTLLYNDEQFF TRBJ2-1 NA TRBV6-2/TRBV6-3
CASTAGGQETQYF TRBJ2-5 NA TRBV19
CAITENYGYTF TRBJ1-2 NA TRBV10-3
CSPGRRHNEQFF TRBJ2-1 NA TRBV20-1